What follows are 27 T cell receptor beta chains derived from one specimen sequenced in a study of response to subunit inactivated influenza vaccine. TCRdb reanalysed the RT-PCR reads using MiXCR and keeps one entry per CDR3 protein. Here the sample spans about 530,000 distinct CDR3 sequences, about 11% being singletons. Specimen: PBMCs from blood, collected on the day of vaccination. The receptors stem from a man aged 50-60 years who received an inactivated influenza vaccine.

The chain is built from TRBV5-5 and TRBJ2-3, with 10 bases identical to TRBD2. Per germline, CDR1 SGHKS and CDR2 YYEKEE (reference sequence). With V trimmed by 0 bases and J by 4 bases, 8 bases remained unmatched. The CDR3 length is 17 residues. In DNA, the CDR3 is TGTGCCAGCAGCTTGGTAGCTAGCGGGAGTTGGGCAGATACGCAGTATTTT. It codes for CASSLVASGSWADTQYF. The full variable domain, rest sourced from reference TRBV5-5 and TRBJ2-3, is DAGVTQSPTHLIKTRGQQVTLRCSPISGHKSVSWYQQVLGQGPQFIFQYYEKEERGRGNFPDRFSARQFPNYSSELNVNALLLGDSALYLCASSLVASGSWADTQYFGPGTRLTVL.

For the CDR3, the DNA is TGCAGTGCCTCCGAGGACAGTTACAATGAGCAGTTCTTC. It codes for CSASEDSYNEQFF. The gene calls are TRBV20-1 and TRBJ2-1; D is perhaps TRBD1 (6 bases). Germline V gives CDR1 DFQATT, CDR2 SNEGSKA (reference sequence). V was trimmed by 6 bases and J by 4 bases, leaving 13 bases between them. CDR3 length: 13 residues.

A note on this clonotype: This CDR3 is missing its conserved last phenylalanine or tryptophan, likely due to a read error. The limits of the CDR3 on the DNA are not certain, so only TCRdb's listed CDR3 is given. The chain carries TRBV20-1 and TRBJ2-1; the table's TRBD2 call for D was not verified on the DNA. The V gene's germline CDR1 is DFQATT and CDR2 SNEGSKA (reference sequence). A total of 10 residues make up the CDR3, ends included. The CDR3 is CSATGGVGFI.

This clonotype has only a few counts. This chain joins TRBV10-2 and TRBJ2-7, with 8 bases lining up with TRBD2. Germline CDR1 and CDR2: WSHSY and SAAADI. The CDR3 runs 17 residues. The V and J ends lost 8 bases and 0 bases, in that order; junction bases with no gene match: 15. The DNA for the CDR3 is TGCGCCAGCTCACTAGTACGGGGGGGCAAGAGCTCCTACGAGCAGTACTTC. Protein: CASSLVRGGKSSYEQYF.

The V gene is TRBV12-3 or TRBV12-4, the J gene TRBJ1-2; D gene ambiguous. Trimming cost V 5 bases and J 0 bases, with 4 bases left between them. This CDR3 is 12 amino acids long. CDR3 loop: CASSNTNYGYTF. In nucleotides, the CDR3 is TGTGCCAGCAGTAACACTAACTATGGCTACACCTTC.

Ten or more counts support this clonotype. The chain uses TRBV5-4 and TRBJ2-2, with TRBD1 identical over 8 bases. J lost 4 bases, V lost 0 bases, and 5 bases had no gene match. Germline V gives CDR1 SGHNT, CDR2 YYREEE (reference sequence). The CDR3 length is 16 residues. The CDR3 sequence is CASSLGQGLSTGELFF. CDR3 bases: TGTGCCAGCAGCTTGGGACAGGGGTTGAGCACCGGGGAGCTGTTTTTT.

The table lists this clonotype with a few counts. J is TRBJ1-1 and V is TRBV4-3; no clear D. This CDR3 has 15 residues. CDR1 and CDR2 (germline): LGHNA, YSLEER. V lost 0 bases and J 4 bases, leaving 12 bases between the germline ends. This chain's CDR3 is CASSQEWDDRTEAFF. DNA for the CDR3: TGCGCCAGCAGCCAAGAATGGGATGATCGCACTGAAGCTTTCTTT.

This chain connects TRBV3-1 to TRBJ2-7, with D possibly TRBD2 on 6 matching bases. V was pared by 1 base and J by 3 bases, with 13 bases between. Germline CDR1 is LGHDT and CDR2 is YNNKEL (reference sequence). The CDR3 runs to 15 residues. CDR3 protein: CASSQGRGIIYEQYF. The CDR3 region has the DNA TGTGCCAGCAGCCAAGGCCGGGGGATAATCTACGAGCAGTACTTC.

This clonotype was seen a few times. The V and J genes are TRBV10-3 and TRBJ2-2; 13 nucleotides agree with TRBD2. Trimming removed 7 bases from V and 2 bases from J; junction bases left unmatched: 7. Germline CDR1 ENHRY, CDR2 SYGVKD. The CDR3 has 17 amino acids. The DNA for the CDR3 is TGTGCCATCACCCCGGGACTAGCGGGGTCAAACACCGGGGAGCTGTTTTTT. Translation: CAITPGLAGSNTGELFF.

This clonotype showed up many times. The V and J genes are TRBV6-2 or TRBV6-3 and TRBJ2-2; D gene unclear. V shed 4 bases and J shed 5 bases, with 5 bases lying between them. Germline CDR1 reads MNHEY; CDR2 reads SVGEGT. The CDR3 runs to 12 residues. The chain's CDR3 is CASSFLTGELFF. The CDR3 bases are TGTGCCAGCAGTTTCTTAACCGGGGAGCTGTTTTTT.

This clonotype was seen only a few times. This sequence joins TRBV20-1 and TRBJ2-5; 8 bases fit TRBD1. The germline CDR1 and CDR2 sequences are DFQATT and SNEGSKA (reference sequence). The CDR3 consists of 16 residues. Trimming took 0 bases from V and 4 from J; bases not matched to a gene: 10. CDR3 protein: CSARDSTGGSGETQYF. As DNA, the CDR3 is TGCAGTGCTAGAGATTCAACAGGGGGAAGCGGAGAGACCCAGTACTTC.

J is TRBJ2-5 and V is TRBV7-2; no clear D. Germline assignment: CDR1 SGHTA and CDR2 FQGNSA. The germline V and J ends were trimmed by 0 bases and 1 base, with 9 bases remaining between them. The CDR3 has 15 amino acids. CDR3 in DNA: TGTGCCAGCAGCTTAGCCAGGACGTTCCAAGAGACCCAGTACTTC. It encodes CASSLARTFQETQYF.

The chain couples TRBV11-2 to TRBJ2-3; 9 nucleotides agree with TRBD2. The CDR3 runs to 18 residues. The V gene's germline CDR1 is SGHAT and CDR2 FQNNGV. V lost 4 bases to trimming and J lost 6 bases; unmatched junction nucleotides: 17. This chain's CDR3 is CASSSDFSGSQEGDTQYF. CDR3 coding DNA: TGTGCCAGCAGCTCAGATTTTAGCGGGAGTCAGGAGGGGGATACGCAGTATTTT.

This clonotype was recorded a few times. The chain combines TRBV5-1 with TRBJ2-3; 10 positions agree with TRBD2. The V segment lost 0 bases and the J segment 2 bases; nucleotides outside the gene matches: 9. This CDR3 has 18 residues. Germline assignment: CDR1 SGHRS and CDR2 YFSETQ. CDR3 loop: CASSLVVAGGLNTDTQYF. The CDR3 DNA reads TGCGCCAGCAGCTTGGTGGTAGCGGGGGGCCTAAACACAGATACGCAGTATTTT.

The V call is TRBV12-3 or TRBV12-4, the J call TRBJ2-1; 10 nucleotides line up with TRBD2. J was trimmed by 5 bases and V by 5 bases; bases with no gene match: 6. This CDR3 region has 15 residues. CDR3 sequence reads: CASSPGLAPNNEQFF. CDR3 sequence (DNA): TGTGCCAGCAGTCCGGGACTAGCGCCCAACAATGAGCAGTTCTTC.

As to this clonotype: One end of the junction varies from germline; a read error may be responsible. CDR3 residues: CAISTGTGGRTQYF. The CDR3 DNA is TGTGCCATCAGCACCGGGACAGGGGGTCGTACGCAGTATTTT. The gene calls are TRBV5-5 and TRBJ2-3; TRBD1 matches at 11 bases. The germline gives CDR1 SGHKS, CDR2 YYEKEE (reference sequence). This CDR3 has 14 residues.

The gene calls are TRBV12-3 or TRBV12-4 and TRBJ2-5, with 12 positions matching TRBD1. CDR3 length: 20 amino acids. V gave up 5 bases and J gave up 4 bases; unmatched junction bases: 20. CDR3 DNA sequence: TGTGCCAGCAGTGGCATCGGTTCTACCGCCGGGACAGGGGGCAGAGAGACCCAGTACTTC. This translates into CASSGIGSTAGTGGRETQYF.

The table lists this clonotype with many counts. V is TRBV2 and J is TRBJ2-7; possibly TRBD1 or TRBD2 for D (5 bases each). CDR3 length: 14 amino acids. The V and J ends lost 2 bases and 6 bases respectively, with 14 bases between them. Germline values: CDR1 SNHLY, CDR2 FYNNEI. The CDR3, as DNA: TGTGCCAGCAGTGAAAGGCTAGCAGGGCTCGAGCAGTACTTC. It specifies CASSERLAGLEQYF.

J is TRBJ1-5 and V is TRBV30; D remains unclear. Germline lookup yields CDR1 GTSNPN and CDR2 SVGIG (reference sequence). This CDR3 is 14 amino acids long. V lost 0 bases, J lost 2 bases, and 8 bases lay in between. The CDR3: CAWSVLDGNQPQHF. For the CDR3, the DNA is TGTGCCTGGAGTGTACTGGACGGCAATCAGCCCCAGCATTTT. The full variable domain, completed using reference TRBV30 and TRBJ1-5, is SQTIHQWPATLVQPVGSPLSLECTVEGTSNPNLYWYRQAAGRGLQLLFYSVGIGQISSEVPQNLSASRPQDRQFILSSKKLLLSDSGFYLCAWSVLDGNQPQHFGDGTRLSIL.

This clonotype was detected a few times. This chain's CDR3 is CASTPGSSGANVLTF. The CDR3 DNA is TGCGCCAGCACCCCGGGCTCCTCTGGGGCCAACGTCCTGACTTTC. V usage is TRBV5-1 and J usage is TRBJ2-6; D gene unclear. Germline V gives CDR1 SGHRS, CDR2 YFSETQ. This CDR3 is 15 amino acids long. Trimming took off 6 bases at V and 0 bases at J, with 10 bases between the two ends.

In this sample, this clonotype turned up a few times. The CDR3 reads CASARDYTYEQYF. CDR3 nucleotides: TGTGCCAGCGCGAGGGACTACACCTACGAGCAGTACTTC. J is TRBJ2-7 and V is TRBV28; 7 nucleotides match TRBD2. The germline V gene encodes CDR1 MDHEN and CDR2 SYDVKM. This CDR3 has 13 residues. Trimming removed 8 bases from V and 2 bases from J; junction bases left unmatched: 6.

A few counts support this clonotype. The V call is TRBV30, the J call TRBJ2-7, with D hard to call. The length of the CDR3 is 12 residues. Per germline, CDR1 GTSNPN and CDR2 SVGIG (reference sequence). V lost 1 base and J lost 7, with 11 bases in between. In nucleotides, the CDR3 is TGTGCCTGGAGTGGGATGGGTAATGAGCAGTACTTC. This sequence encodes CAWSGMGNEQYF.

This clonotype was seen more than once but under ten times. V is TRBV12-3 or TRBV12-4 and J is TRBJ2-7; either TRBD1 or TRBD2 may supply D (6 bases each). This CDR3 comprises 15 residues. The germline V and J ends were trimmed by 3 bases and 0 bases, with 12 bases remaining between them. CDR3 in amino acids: CASSFRGPSSYEQYF. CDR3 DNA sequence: TGTGCCAGCAGTTTTCGGGGGCCTTCCTCCTACGAGCAGTACTTC.

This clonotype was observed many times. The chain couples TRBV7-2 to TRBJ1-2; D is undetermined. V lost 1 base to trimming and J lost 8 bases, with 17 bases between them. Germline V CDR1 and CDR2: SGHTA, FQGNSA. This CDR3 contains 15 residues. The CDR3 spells CASSLGPYLYGGYTF. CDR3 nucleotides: TGTGCCAGCAGCTTAGGCCCGTACTTATATGGGGGCTACACCTTC.

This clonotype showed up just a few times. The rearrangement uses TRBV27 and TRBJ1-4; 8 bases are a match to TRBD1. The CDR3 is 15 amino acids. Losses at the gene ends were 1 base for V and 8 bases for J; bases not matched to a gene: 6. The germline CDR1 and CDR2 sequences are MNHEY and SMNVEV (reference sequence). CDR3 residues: CASSLLAQGGEKLFF. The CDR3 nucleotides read TGTGCCAGCAGTTTATTGGCACAGGGGGGGGAAAAACTGTTTTTT.

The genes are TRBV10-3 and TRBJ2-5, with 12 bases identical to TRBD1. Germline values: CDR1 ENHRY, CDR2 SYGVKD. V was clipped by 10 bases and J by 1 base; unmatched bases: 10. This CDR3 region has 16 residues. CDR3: CATSTGQGAPQETQYF. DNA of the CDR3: TGTGCCACCTCTACGGGACAGGGGGCGCCCCAAGAGACCCAGTACTTC.

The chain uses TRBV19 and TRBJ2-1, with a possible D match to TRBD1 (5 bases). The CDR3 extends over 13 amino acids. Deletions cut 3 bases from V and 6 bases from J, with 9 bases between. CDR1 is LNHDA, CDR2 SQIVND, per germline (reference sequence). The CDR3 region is CASSMGRANEQFF. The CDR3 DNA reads TGTGCCAGTAGTATGGGGCGAGCCAATGAGCAGTTCTTC.